The 5 T cell receptor beta chains below were found in one sample sequenced in a study of CD8+ T cells in alopecia areata. RNA extraction and reverse transcription yielded cDNA as sequencing template. Here immunoSEQ multiplex PCR was the method, and the copy in TCRdb shows in-frame clones only, minus some. The data contain about 190,000 clones, around 66% of them singletons. Treatment of the sample: oral pan-JAK inhibitor, 5-10 mg twice daily. The sample consisted of CD4+ T cells sorted from blood, taken at week 4, from a patient treated with tofacitinib. The receptors shown here come from a human donor with alopecia areata.

The chain carries TRBV5-5 and TRBJ2-1, with D hard to call. This CDR3 region has 13 residues. CDR1 is SGHKS, CDR2 YYEKEE, per germline (reference sequence). V was pared by 4 bases and J by 9 bases, with 14 bases between. The CDR3 coding sequence is TGTGCCAGCAGCCCCGCTTCTCATAGTGAGCAGTTCTTC. It specifies CASSPASHSEQFF.

This sequence joins TRBV27 and TRBJ1-2, with 7 bases fitting TRBD1. The CDR3 runs to 13 residues. Germline trimming cut 6 bases from V and 4 bases from J; bases unmatched to any gene: 5. Germline assignment: CDR1 MNHEY and CDR2 SMNVEV (reference sequence). CDR3 region: CASSGTASYGYTF. The CDR3 nucleotides read TGTGCCAGCAGCGGGACAGCGAGCTATGGCTACACCTTC.

This clone was observed a handful of times. The V and J genes are TRBV30 and TRBJ1-2; maybe TRBD1 (5 bases). There are 16 residues in the CDR3. V dropped 2 bases and J dropped 2 bases, with 18 bases sitting between them. Germline CDR1 is GTSNPN and CDR2 is SVGIG (reference sequence). The CDR3 coding sequence is TGTGCCTGGAGTACCCCTGGGGGAGGGAGGAACTATGGCTACACCTTC. Translation gives CAWSTPGGGRNYGYTF.

The V and J genes are TRBV14 and TRBJ2-1; D is ambiguous. V was shortened by 1 base and J by 11 bases, with 6 bases between the two germline ends. Germline CDR1 is SGHDN and CDR2 is FVKESK. This CDR3 has 11 residues. CDR3 sequence reads: CASSQGSKQFF. Written as DNA, the CDR3 is TGTGCCAGCAGCCAAGGCTCTAAGCAGTTCTTC.

The V gene is TRBV10-3, the J gene TRBJ2-1, with 10 nucleotides matching TRBD1. In germline, CDR1 is ENHRY, CDR2 SYGVKD. The CDR3 has 13 residues. With 6 bases clipped from V and 7 bases from J, the junction kept 3 bases outside the gene matches. CDR3 in amino acids: CAIRRTGGNEQFF. CDR3 nucleotide sequence: TGTGCCATCAGGCGGACAGGGGGGAATGAGCAGTTCTTC.